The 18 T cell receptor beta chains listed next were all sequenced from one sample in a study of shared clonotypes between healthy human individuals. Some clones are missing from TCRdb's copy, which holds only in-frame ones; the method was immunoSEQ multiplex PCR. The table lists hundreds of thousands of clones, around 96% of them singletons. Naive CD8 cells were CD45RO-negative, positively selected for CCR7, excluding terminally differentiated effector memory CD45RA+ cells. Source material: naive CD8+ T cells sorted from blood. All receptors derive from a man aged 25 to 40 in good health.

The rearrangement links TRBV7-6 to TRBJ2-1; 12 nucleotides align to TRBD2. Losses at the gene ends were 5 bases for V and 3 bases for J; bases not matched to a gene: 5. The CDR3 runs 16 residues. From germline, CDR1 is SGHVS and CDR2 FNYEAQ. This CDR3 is CASSTTSGSNYNEQFF. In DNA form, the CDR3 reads TGTGCCAGCAGCACGACTAGCGGGAGTAACTACAATGAGCAGTTCTTC.

The CDR3 coding sequence is TGTGCCAGTAGTATCGACAGGGGATACAATGAGCAGTTCTTC. Translating it yields CASSIDRGYNEQFF. The V gene is TRBV19, the J gene TRBJ2-1, with 8 bases lining up with TRBD1. The germline CDR1 and CDR2 sequences are LNHDA and SQIVND (reference sequence). The CDR3 is 14 amino acids. Germline trimming cut 3 bases from V and 4 bases from J; bases unmatched to any gene: 2.

This CDR3 is CASIDRGNNEQFF. CDR3 bases: TGCGCCAGCATCGACAGGGGTAACAATGAGCAGTTCTTC. The chain employs TRBV5-1 and TRBJ2-1, with TRBD1 matching 8 bases. Germline lookup yields CDR1 SGHRS and CDR2 YFSETQ. V shed 6 bases, J shed 5 bases, and the junction held 4 bases outside the gene matches. CDR3 length equals 13 residues.

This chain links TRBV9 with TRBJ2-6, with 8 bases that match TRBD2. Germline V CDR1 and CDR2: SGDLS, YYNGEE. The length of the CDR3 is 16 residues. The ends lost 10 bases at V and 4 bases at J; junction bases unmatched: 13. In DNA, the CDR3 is TGTGCCTCCAAGACGGGAGGGCCTCAAGGGGCCAACGTCCTGACTTTC. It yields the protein CASKTGGPQGANVLTF.

CDR3 protein: CASTPLGTSGYTF. The CDR3 coding sequence is TGTGCCAGCACACCCTTGGGGACGTCTGGCTACACCTTC. The V call is TRBV7-9, the J call TRBJ1-2, with D possibly being TRBD1 (5 bases). Germline CDR1 is SEHNR and CDR2 is FQNEAQ (reference sequence). Trimming shortened V by 7 bases and J by 7 bases, and 16 bases separated the two germline ends. This CDR3 is built from 13 residues. Together with reference TRBV7-9 and TRBJ1-2, the CDR3 gives the full variable domain: DTGVSQNPRHKITKRGQNVTFRCDPISEHNRLYWYRQTLGQGPEFLTYFQNEAQLEKSRLLSDRFSAERPKGSFSTLEIQRTEQGDSAMYLCASTPLGTSGYTFGSGTRLTVV.

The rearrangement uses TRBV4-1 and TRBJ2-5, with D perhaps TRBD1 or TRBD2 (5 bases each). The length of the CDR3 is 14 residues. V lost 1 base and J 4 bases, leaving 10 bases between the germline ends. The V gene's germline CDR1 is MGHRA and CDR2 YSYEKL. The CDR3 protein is CASSQGDPGETQYF. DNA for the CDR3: TGCGCCAGCAGCCAAGGGGACCCAGGAGAGACCCAGTACTTC.

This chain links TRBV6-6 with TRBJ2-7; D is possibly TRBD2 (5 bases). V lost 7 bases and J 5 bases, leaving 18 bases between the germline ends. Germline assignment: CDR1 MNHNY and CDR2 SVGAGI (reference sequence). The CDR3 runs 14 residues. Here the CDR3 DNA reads TGTGCCAGCAAAATCTTCTACGGGGAGAACGAGCAGTACTTC. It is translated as CASKIFYGENEQYF.

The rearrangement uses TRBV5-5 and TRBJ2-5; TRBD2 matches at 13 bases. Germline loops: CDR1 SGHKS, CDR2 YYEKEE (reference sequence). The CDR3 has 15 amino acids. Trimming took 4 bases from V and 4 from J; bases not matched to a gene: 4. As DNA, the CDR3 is TGTGCCAGCAGCCTGGGACTAGCGGGAATAGAGACCCAGTACTTC. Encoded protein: CASSLGLAGIETQYF.

Written as DNA, the CDR3 is TGCGCCAGCAGCCACACGGGACAGAACTACGAGCAGTACTTC. Translating gives CASSHTGQNYEQYF. The gene calls are TRBV4-1 and TRBJ2-7; TRBD1 agrees at 7 bases. This CDR3 region has 14 residues. The V and J ends lost 3 bases and 3 bases, in that order; junction bases with no gene match: 5. CDR1 MGHRA and CDR2 YSYEKL come from the germline V gene.

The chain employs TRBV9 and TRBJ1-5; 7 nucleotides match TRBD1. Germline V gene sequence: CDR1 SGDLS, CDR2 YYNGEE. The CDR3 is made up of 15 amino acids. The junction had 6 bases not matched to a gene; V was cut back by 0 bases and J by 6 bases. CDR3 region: CASSVGGGAGQPQHF. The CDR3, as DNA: TGTGCCAGCAGCGTAGGAGGGGGCGCAGGTCAGCCCCAGCATTTT.

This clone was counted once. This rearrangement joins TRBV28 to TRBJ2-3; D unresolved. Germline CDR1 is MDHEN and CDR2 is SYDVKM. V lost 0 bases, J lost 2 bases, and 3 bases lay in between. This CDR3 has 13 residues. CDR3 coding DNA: TGTGCCAGCAGTTTATGGTTCACAGATACGCAGTATTTT. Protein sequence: CASSLWFTDTQYF.

This CDR3 reads CASSPTPQGRKGEGTTGELFF. CDR3 bases: TGCGCCAGCAGCCCGACGCCTCAGGGGCGAAAGGGGGAGGGGACCACCGGGGAGCTGTTTTTT. V and J are TRBV5-1 and TRBJ2-2; D perhaps matches TRBD2 (7 bases). The length of the CDR3 is 21 residues. V lost 4 bases, J lost 4 bases, and 32 bases lay in between. From germline, CDR1 is SGHRS and CDR2 YFSETQ. The variable domain in full, completed from reference TRBV5-1 and TRBJ2-2, reads KAGVTQTPRYLIKTRGQQVTLSCSPISGHRSVSWYQQTPGQGLQFLFEYFSETQRNKGNFPGRFSGRQFSNSRSEMNVSTLELGDSALYLCASSPTPQGRKGEGTTGELFFGEGSRLTVL.

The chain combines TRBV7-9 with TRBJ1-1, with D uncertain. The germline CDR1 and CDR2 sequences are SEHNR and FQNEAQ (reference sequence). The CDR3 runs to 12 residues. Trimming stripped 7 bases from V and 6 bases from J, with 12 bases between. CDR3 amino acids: CASNKGASEAFF. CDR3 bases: TGTGCCAGCAACAAAGGTGCCTCTGAAGCTTTCTTT.

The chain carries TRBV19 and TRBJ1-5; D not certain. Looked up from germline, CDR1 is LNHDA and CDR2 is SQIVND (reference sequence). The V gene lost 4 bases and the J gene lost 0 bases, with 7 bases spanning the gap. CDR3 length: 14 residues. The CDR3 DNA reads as TGTGCCAGTAGTAGGGGAAATAGCAATCAGCCCCAGCATTTT. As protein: CASSRGNSNQPQHF.

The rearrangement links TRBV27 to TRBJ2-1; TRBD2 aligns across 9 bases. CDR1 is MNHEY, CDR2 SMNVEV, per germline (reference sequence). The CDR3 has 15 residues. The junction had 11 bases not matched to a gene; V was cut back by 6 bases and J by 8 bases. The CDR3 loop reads CASRRGSGSGDEQFF. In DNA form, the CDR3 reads TGTGCCAGCAGGAGGGGTAGCGGGAGTGGAGATGAGCAGTTCTTC.

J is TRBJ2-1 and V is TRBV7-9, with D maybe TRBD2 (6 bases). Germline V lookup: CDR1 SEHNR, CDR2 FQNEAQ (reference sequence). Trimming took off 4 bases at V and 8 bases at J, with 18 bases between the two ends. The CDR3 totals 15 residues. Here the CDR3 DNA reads TGTGCCAGCAGCTCAGGGACTGAACTACAGGATGAGCAGTTCTTC. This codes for CASSSGTELQDEQFF. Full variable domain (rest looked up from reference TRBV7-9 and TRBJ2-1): DTGVSQNPRHKITKRGQNVTFRCDPISEHNRLYWYRQTLGQGPEFLTYFQNEAQLEKSRLLSDRFSAERPKGSFSTLEIQRTEQGDSAMYLCASSSGTELQDEQFFGPGTRLTVL.

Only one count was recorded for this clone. The CDR3 sequence is CASRAYIYSNQPQHF. DNA for the CDR3: TGTGCCAGCCGCGCCTACATTTATAGCAATCAGCCCCAGCATTTT. The chain has TRBV28 and TRBJ1-5; the D is unclear. CDR1 is MDHEN and CDR2 is SYDVKM in the germline V gene. This CDR3 has 15 amino acids. Trimming stripped 8 bases from V and 0 bases from J, with 14 bases between.

The CDR3 sequence: CATSTSFSTEAFF. The CDR3 nucleotides are TGTGCCACCTCTACGTCGTTCAGCACTGAAGCTTTCTTT. The chain carries TRBV27 and TRBJ1-1; D is unclear. Germline CDR1 is MNHEY and CDR2 is SMNVEV (reference sequence). Between the trimmed V and J ends, which lost 10 bases and 4 bases, there was a span of 16 bases. CDR3 length equals 13 residues.